This passage covers 18 T cell receptor beta chains from one sample sequenced in a study of tumor-infiltrating lymphocytes in primary liver carcinoma. Investigators took RNA and DNA out together from roughly 21-30 mg of unsorted bulk tissue. The researchers produced TCR beta cDNA from 400 to 650 ng total RNA with a constant-region primer. Modified slightly, ARM-PCR produced TCR beta libraries over three nested multiplex PCR rounds. The study ran its first two PCR rounds for about 11 cycles each, using TRBV1-TRBV30 forward primers and a C-beta reverse primer. TCRdb re-analysed the multiplex PCR reads in MiXCR, keeping a single row per CDR3 protein. The table lists roughly 120,000 distinct CDR3 sequences, around 64% of them singletons. Sequencing was performed on liver tumor tissue from sampling region 3. The subset here: tumor region T3, left-lateral pole. These receptors all come from a woman between 55 and 75 years old with primary liver carcinoma and hepatitis B virus infection.

This clonotype was recorded many times. This rearrangement joins TRBV28 to TRBJ2-7, with no clear D. With 6 bases removed from V and 2 bases from J, the gap between germline ends came to 11 bases. CDR1 and CDR2 (germline): MDHEN, SYDVKM. The CDR3 runs 13 residues. CDR3 DNA sequence: TGTGCCAGCAGCCCGACTGCAACCTACGAGCAGTACTTC. This encodes CASSPTATYEQYF.

Here the CDR3 reads CASSFPRLASLYNEQFF. The DNA of the CDR3 is TGTGCCAGTAGTTTCCCACGACTAGCGAGCCTCTACAATGAGCAGTTCTTC. The gene calls are TRBV19 and TRBJ2-1; TRBD2 agrees at 8 bases. The germline V gene encodes CDR1 LNHDA and CDR2 SQIVND (reference sequence). The junction had 12 bases not matched to a gene; V was cut back by 5 bases and J by 3 bases. The CDR3 loop spans 17 amino acids.

In this sample, this clonotype turned up a few times. The gene calls are TRBV28 and TRBJ1-1, with TRBD1 matching 8 bases. The CDR3 loop spans 15 amino acids. Germline-derived CDR1 and CDR2 are MDHEN and SYDVKM. V shed 4 bases and J 1 base; nucleotides not matched to a gene: 5. CDR3 DNA: TGTGCCAGCAGTTCAGCCGGGACAGGGAACACTGAAGCTTTCTTT. It translates to CASSSAGTGNTEAFF. The complete variable domain, with remaining parts taken from reference TRBV28 and TRBJ1-1, reads DVKVTQSSRYLVKRTGEKVFLECVQDMDHENMFWYRQDPGLGLRLIYFSYDVKMKEKGDIPEGYSVSREKKERFSLILESASTNQTSMYLCASSSAGTGNTEAFFGQGTRLTVV.

A remark on this clonotype: A much larger clone lies one base from this, so it may be a read error. V is TRBV5-4 and J is TRBJ1-4, with D maybe TRBD1 (6 bases). The ends were cut back, 3 bases at V and 0 bases at J, with 15 bases in the middle. From germline, CDR1 is SGHNT and CDR2 YYREEE (reference sequence). This CDR3 is built from 17 residues. The CDR3 DNA is TGTGCCAGCAGCTCGGGGGGCGCTCTTGCAACTAATGAAAAACTGTTTTTT. Translated, it gives CASSSGGALATNEKLFF.

This clonotype has a count of ten or more. The chain uses TRBV6-1 and TRBJ2-5; no definite D call. CDR3 length equals 15 residues. CDR1 is MNHNS, CDR2 SASEGT, per germline. V lost 0 bases, J lost 5 bases, and 13 bases lay in between. The CDR3 sequence is CASSEALWGAETQYF. The CDR3 nucleotides are TGTGCCAGCAGTGAAGCGCTGTGGGGTGCGGAGACCCAGTACTTC.

V usage is TRBV11-2 and J usage is TRBJ2-5; TRBD1 agrees at 7 bases. The trim removed 1 base at V and 4 bases at J, leaving 6 bases unmatched. The CDR3 extends over 15 amino acids. Germline V gene lookup returns CDR1 SGHAT and CDR2 FQNNGV. As DNA, the CDR3 is TGTGCCAGCAGCTTAGGGACAGGACTGGGAGAGACCCAGTACTTC. Translated: CASSLGTGLGETQYF. The full variable domain, its missing parts supplied by reference TRBV11-2 and TRBJ2-5, is EAGVAQSPRYKIIEKRQSVAFWCNPISGHATLYWYQQILGQGPKLLIQFQNNGVVDDSQLPKDRFSAERLKGVDSTLKIQPAKLEDSAVYLCASSLGTGLGETQYFGPGTRLLVL.

In its sample, this clonotype was seen many times. The chain joins TRBV5-4 to TRBJ2-1, with 11 bases identical to TRBD1. The CDR3 has 16 residues. V gave up 4 bases and J gave up 3 bases; unmatched junction bases: 6. Germline CDR1 is SGHNT and CDR2 is YYREEE (reference sequence). The chain's CDR3 is CASSPPGQGVYNEQFF. The CDR3 DNA reads as TGTGCCAGCAGCCCGCCGGGACAGGGGGTCTACAATGAGCAGTTCTTC.

This clonotype was seen only a few times. A much larger clone differs from this one at a single base, so this may be a read error. The V and J genes are TRBV6-1 and TRBJ1-4; D unresolved. Germline V gives CDR1 MNHNS, CDR2 SASEGT. The CDR3 is 15 residues long. CDR3 amino acids: CAGSESSPTNEKLFF. CDR3 DNA: TGTGCCGGCAGTGAATCGAGTCCAACTAATGAAAAACTGTTTTTT.

The sample holds a few counts of this clonotype. A much larger clone differs by one base, so this may be a read error. This chain uses TRBV29-1 with TRBJ2-7; D uncertain. Deletions cut 5 bases from V and 2 bases from J, with 13 bases between. Per the germline V gene, CDR1 is SQVTM and CDR2 is ANQGSEA. The CDR3 totals 13 residues. In nucleotides, the CDR3 is TGCAGCGTTCAGAGAGGAATTACCTACGAGCAGTACTTC. As protein: CSVQRGITYEQYF.

This clonotype was detected once. The CDR3 sequence: CASGASGCGEQFF. The CDR3 nucleotides are TGTGCCAGCGGGGCTAGCGGGTGCGGTGAGCAGTTCTTC. The chain carries TRBV28 and TRBJ2-1, with 8 bases that match TRBD2. The CDR3 sequence is 13 residues long. Trimming at V came to 8 bases and at J to 9 bases, leaving 9 bases not matched to a gene. Per germline, CDR1 MDHEN and CDR2 SYDVKM.

Worth noting for this clonotype: Given the absence of the conserved phenylalanine or tryptophan at the CDR3 end, a read error is likely. The rearrangement uses TRBV12-3 or TRBV12-4 and TRBJ1-2; 8 positions match TRBD1. The CDR3 is made up of 15 amino acids. CDR3 DNA: TGTGCAAGCAGTTTATCCGGACAGGGACAGAATGGCTACACCTCC. As protein: CASSLSGQGQNGYTS.

To note about this clonotype: Just one base apart from a much larger clone, this may be a read error. The CDR3 loop reads CVSSRLWHDNTGELFF. The CDR3 bases are TGCGTCAGCAGCCGCCTATGGCACGATAACACCGGGGAGCTGTTTTTT. This rearrangement joins TRBV4-1 to TRBJ2-2; no definite D call. This CDR3 is built from 16 residues. The germline CDR1 and CDR2 sequences are MGHRA and YSYEKL.

In this sample, this clonotype turned up once. Here the CDR3 reads CSVEGYFGEQYF. In nucleotides, the CDR3 is TGCAGCGTTGAGGGATACTTTGGCGAGCAGTACTTC. The chain carries TRBV29-1 and TRBJ2-7, with D unclear. Trimming took off 3 bases at V and 6 bases at J, with 12 bases between the two ends. This CDR3 has 12 residues. Germline V gene data show CDR1 as SQVTM and CDR2 as ANQGSEA.

This clonotype was recorded a few times. This may be a read error, as it is one base from a much larger clone. This likely comes from a read error, as the CDR3 has no conserved phenylalanine or tryptophan at its end. The chain couples TRBV6-1 to TRBJ2-5; TRBD2 might be the D (6 bases). The germline V gene encodes CDR1 MNHNS and CDR2 SASEGT. Trimming left V 2 bases short and J 2 bases short, with 12 bases between. This CDR3 region has 15 residues. DNA for the CDR3: TGTGCCAGCAGTGAAACCGTCGGGGGACAAGAGACCCAGTACATC. Translating gives CASSETVGGQETQYI.

Many counts were recorded for this clonotype. CDR3 sequence: CASSLDGQGGTDTQYF. The CDR3 region has the DNA TGCGCCAGCAGCCTCGATGGGCAGGGTGGCACAGATACGCAGTATTTT. J is TRBJ2-3 and V is TRBV4-1; the D gene is possibly TRBD1 (5 bases). Germline V gene sequence: CDR1 MGHRA, CDR2 YSYEKL. The ends were cut back, 4 bases at V and 1 base at J, with 15 bases in the middle. This CDR3 is built from 16 residues.

The chain employs TRBV5-6 and TRBJ2-1, with D perhaps matching TRBD1 (5 bases). The CDR3 has 15 residues. Germline CDR1 SGHDT, CDR2 YYEEEE. CDR3 amino acids: CVSSWTPSSYNEQFF. The CDR3 DNA follows: TGTGTTAGCAGCTGGACACCAAGCTCCTACAATGAGCAGTTCTTC. Complete variable domain (other parts from reference TRBV5-6 and TRBJ2-1): DAGVTQSPTHLIKTRGQQVTLRCSPKSGHDTVSWYQQALGQGPQFIFQYYEEEERQRGNFPDRFSGHQFPNYSSELNVNALLLGDSALYLCVSSWTPSSYNEQFFGPGTRLTVL.

This chain joins TRBV7-9 and TRBJ1-1, with D maybe TRBD1 (5 bases). Germline values: CDR1 SEHNR, CDR2 FQNEAQ (reference sequence). This CDR3 contains 15 residues. V lost 3 bases and J 7 bases, leaving 18 bases between the germline ends. The CDR3 region is CASSFWGRRFIEAFF. The CDR3 DNA follows: TGTGCCAGCAGCTTTTGGGGGAGAAGATTCATTGAAGCTTTCTTT. The full variable domain, rest sourced from reference TRBV7-9 and TRBJ1-1, is DTGVSQNPRHKITKRGQNVTFRCDPISEHNRLYWYRQTLGQGPEFLTYFQNEAQLEKSRLLSDRFSAERPKGSFSTLEIQRTEQGDSAMYLCASSFWGRRFIEAFFGQGTRLTVV.

This clonotype has ten or more counts. The J gene is TRBJ2-7, the V gene TRBV5-1; TRBD1 or TRBD2 may be the D gene (8 bases each). The CDR3 is made up of 18 amino acids. V was clipped by 0 bases and J by 0 bases, with 19 bases between them. Germline V lookup: CDR1 SGHRS, CDR2 YFSETQ. CDR3: CASSLGTWTGTSSYEQYF. The CDR3 DNA follows: TGCGCCAGCAGCTTGGGGACTTGGACAGGGACTAGCTCCTACGAGCAGTACTTC.